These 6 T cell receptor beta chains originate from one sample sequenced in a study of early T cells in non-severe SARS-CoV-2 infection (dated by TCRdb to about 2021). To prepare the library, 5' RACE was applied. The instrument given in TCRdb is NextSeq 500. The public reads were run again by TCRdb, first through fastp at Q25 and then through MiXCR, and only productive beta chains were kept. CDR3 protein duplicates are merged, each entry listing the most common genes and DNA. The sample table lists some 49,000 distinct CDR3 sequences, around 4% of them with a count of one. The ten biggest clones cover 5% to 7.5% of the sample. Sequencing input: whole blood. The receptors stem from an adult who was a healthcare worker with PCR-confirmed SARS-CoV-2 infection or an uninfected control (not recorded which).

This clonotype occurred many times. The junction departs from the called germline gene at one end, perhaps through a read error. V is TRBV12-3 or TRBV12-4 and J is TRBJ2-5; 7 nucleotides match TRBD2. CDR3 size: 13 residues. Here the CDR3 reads CASSLAAQETQYF. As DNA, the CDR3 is TGTGCCAGCAGTCTAGCGGCCCAAGAGACCCAGTACTTC.

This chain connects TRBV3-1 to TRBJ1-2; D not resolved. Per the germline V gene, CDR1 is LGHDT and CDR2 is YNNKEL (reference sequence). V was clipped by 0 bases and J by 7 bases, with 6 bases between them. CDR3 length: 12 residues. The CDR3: CASSQEGIGYTF. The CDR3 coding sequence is TGTGCCAGCAGCCAAGAAGGGATTGGCTACACCTTC.

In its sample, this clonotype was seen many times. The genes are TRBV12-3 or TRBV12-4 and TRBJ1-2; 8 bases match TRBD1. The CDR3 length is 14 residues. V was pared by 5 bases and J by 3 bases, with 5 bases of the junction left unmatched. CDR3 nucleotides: TGTGCCAGCAGTAACCAGGGGGCAGACTATGGCTACACCTTC. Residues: CASSNQGADYGYTF.

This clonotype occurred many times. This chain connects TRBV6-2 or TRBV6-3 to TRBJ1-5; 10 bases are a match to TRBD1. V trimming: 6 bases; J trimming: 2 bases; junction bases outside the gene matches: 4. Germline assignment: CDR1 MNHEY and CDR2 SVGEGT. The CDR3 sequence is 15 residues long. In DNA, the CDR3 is TGTGCCAGCAGAACCGGGACAGGGGGCAATCAGCCCCAGCATTTT. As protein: CASRTGTGGNQPQHF.

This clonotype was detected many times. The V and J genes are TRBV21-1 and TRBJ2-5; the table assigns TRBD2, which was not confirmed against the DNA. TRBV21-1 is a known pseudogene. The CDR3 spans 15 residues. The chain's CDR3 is CASSNRGWKVETQYF. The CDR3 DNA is TGTGCCAGCAGCAACCGCGGGTGGAAGGTAGAGACCCAGTACTTC.

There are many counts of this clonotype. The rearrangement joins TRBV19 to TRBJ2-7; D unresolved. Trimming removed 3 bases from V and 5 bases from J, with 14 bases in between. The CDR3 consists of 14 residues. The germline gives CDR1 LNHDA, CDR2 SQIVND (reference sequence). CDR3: CASSIGPLSNEQYF. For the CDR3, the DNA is TGTGCCAGTAGTATTGGACCCCTGAGTAACGAGCAGTACTTC.